Presented here are 16 T cell receptor beta chains from one specimen sequenced in a study of post-analysis software for immune sequencing data. Study outcomes and limitations: Comparison of patients with controls showed roughly five TRBV segments more frequent in patients, TRBV5-6, TRBV5-1 and TRBV20-1 among them.

cDNA libraries for TCR beta contained unique molecular identifiers. TCRdb itself ran the PCR reads through MiXCR, one entry per CDR3 protein. This sample has a few hundred thousand distinct CDR3 sequences, with 36% found just once. Their antigens remain unidentified. Sequencing input: blood. These receptors were obtained from a girl aged 10 to 17 with multiple sclerosis.

In its sample, this clonotype was seen many times. J is TRBJ2-5 and V is TRBV5-1; D may be TRBD2 (6 bases). The V and J ends lost 1 base and 2 bases respectively, with 24 bases between them. Germline V gene sequence: CDR1 SGHRS, CDR2 YFSETQ. CDR3 size: 19 residues. The CDR3: CASSLTARTTPTWQETQYF. In DNA form, the CDR3 reads TGCGCCAGCAGCTTGACGGCAAGGACTACCCCTACTTGGCAAGAGACCCAGTACTTC.

This chain links TRBV7-2 with TRBJ2-5, with 9 bases fitting TRBD2. The J call may be wrong; the DNA end is better matched by TRBJ2-7. The germline gives CDR1 SGHTA, CDR2 FQGNSA. This CDR3 is built from 16 residues. CDR3 coding DNA: TGTGCCAGCAGCCCTGTAGCGGGGGCCGTCTCCTACGAGCAGTACTTC. Its translation is CASSPVAGAVSYEQYF.

V gene TRBV5-1 combines with J gene TRBJ2-3; unclear D gene. The CDR3 consists of 11 residues. The ends were cut back, 0 bases at V and 10 bases at J, with 6 bases in the middle. The V gene's germline CDR1 is SGHRS and CDR2 YFSETQ. The CDR3 bases are TGCGCCAGCAGCTTGGATGCCGCGCAGTATTTT. Its protein is CASSLDAAQYF.

This clonotype was seen ten or more times. This rearrangement joins TRBV5-1 to TRBJ2-1; possible D gene TRBD2, 6 bases. The V and J ends lost 7 bases and 6 bases respectively, with 20 bases between them. CDR1 is SGHRS and CDR2 is YFSETQ in the germline V gene. This CDR3 spans 15 amino acids. The CDR3: CASRVEIAGTNEQFF. CDR3 DNA sequence: TGCGCCAGCCGTGTAGAGATCGCGGGGACCAATGAGCAGTTCTTC.

This sequence joins TRBV4-2 and TRBJ2-1; TRBD2 matches at 11 bases. Germline CDR1 LGHNA, CDR2 YNFKEQ. Unmatched junction bases numbered 8, after V lost 0 bases and J lost 7 bases. This CDR3 is 17 amino acids long. This CDR3 reads CASSQDGTSGMGNEQFF. In nucleotides, the CDR3 is TGTGCCAGCAGCCAAGATGGGACTAGCGGTATGGGGAATGAGCAGTTCTTC.

Concerning this clonotype: A much larger clone sits a single nucleotide away, making a read error possible. The V gene is TRBV20-1, the J gene TRBJ2-1, with 7 bases aligning to TRBD2. There are 13 residues in the CDR3. With V trimmed by 5 bases and J by 3 bases, 4 bases remained unmatched. Germline CDR1 DFQATT, CDR2 SNEGSKA (reference sequence). The DNA for the CDR3 is TGCAGTGCTGTCCGGGGGGTCTACAATGAGCAGTTCTTC. It specifies CSAVRGVYNEQFF.

The chain carries TRBV7-9 and TRBJ1-5; the D gene is possibly TRBD1 (6 bases). Trimming removed 6 bases from V and 10 bases from J, with 19 bases in between. The germline V gene encodes CDR1 SEHNR and CDR2 FQNEAQ (reference sequence). The CDR3 consists of 14 residues. CDR3 region: CASSKNRDHIPQHF. For the CDR3, the DNA is TGTGCCAGCAGTAAGAACAGGGACCACATCCCCCAGCATTTT.

This clonotype was seen ten or more times. CDR3 sequence reads: CASSWAYNEQFF. The DNA for the CDR3 is TGTGCCAGCAGTTGGGCCTACAATGAGCAGTTCTTC. The V gene is TRBV6-2 or TRBV6-3, the J gene TRBJ2-1; D gene uncertain. CDR3 length: 12 amino acids. Germline assignment: CDR1 MNHEY and CDR2 SVGEGT. Trimming left V 4 bases short and J 2 bases short, with 3 bases between.

In this sample, this clonotype turned up many times. V is TRBV29-1 and J is TRBJ1-1; no reliable D call. The CDR3 has 12 amino acids. CDR1 and CDR2 from the germline V gene are SQVTM and ANQGSEA. V was shortened by 7 bases and J by 4 bases, with 13 bases between the two germline ends. In DNA, the CDR3 is TGCAGCGCCGACGAGAGGGCCACTGAAGCTTTCTTT. This sequence encodes CSADERATEAFF.

The V and J genes are TRBV11-2 and TRBJ2-5; a possible D gene is TRBD2 (6 bases). The DNA end favors TRBJ2-7, so the J call may be wrong. Germline V CDR1 and CDR2: SGHAT, FQNNGV. The CDR3 sequence is 14 residues long. CDR3 DNA: TGTGCCAGCAGCTCGGGGCGGGGTGCCAACGAGCAGTACTTC. Its protein product is CASSSGRGANEQYF.

The rearrangement uses TRBV12-3 or TRBV12-4 and TRBJ1-2; D is ambiguous. CDR3 length: 14 amino acids. Trimming removed 5 bases from V and 4 bases from J, with 14 bases in between. The CDR3 region is CASSSGRPFYGYTF. CDR3 bases: TGTGCCAGCAGTAGTGGCCGCCCTTTCTATGGCTACACCTTC.

This clonotype has at least ten counts. This chain connects TRBV15 to TRBJ2-6; 10 bases are a match to TRBD1. The ends lost 8 bases at V and 0 bases at J; junction bases unmatched: 4. The CDR3 loop spans 16 amino acids. CDR1 is LNHNV and CDR2 is YYDKDF in the germline V gene (reference sequence). In DNA, the CDR3 is TGTGCCACCGGGGACAGGGGAACCTCTGGGGCCAACGTCCTGACTTTC. Protein product: CATGDRGTSGANVLTF.

This clonotype is a singleton in its sample. This chain links TRBV12-3 or TRBV12-4 with TRBJ2-5; 10 bases are a match to TRBD2. This CDR3 contains 16 residues. Trimming removed 5 bases from V and 0 bases from J; junction bases left unmatched: 6. The CDR3 nucleotides read TGTGCCAGCAGTAAGCCGGGACTAGCGAACCAAGAGACCCAGTACTTC. Its protein product is CASSKPGLANQETQYF.

This clonotype was counted a few times. This chain links TRBV7-2 with TRBJ1-5; D not resolved. V dropped 4 bases and J dropped 10 bases, with 20 bases sitting between them. The CDR3 extends over 15 amino acids. Germline V gives CDR1 SGHTA, CDR2 FQGNSA. Here the CDR3 reads CASSSGPLGGVPQHF. CDR3 DNA sequence: TGTGCCAGCAGCTCCGGACCCCTGGGCGGAGTCCCCCAGCATTTT.

In its sample, this clonotype was seen many times. CDR3 sequence reads: CSVEDRGTQYF. In DNA, the CDR3 is TGCAGCGTTGAAGATCGTGGGACCCAGTACTTC. The chain has TRBV29-1 and TRBJ2-5; D call uncertain. V was shortened by 0 bases and J by 7 bases, with 6 bases between the two germline ends. CDR3 length: 11 amino acids. Per the germline V gene, CDR1 is SQVTM and CDR2 is ANQGSEA.

The chain has TRBV13 and TRBJ2-1; D perhaps matches TRBD1 (6 bases). In germline, CDR1 is PRHDT, CDR2 FYEKMQ (reference sequence). Trimming stripped 0 bases from V and 8 bases from J, with 8 bases between. This CDR3 comprises 13 residues. The CDR3 here is CASSLGRGDEQFF. DNA of the CDR3: TGTGCCAGCAGCTTAGGCAGGGGTGATGAGCAGTTCTTC.